A selection of T cell receptor beta chains follows, all from one sample in a study of shared clonotypes between healthy human individuals. The repertoire was sequenced with immunoSEQ multiplex PCR; TCRdb's copy has only in-frame clones and lacks some. Here the sample spans about 1.1 million clones, around 78% being singletons. The source material was memory CD4+ T cells from PBMCs. These receptors all stem from a man between 18 and 29 years old in good health. Some clones in this sample may be carry-over from other donors' samples. CDR3s include the opening cysteine and the closing phenylalanine or tryptophan. D genes are given only for firm matches. Only some rows state a clone size, as once, few, many or a class for expanded clones.

len,j_gene,v_gene,d_gene,abundance,CDR3aa,CDR3nt
15,TRBJ1-3,TRBV7-2,.,.,CASSLGSGNRATIYF,TGTGCCAGCAGCTTAGGAAGTGGGAATCGGGCCACCATATATTTT
15,TRBJ1-2,TRBV28,TRBD1,many,CASSQIRTGMYGYTF,TGTGCCAGCAGTCAAATACGGACAGGGATGTATGGCTACACCTTC
13,TRBJ2-7,TRBV6-6,TRBD1,.,CASTRDRGYEQYF,TGTGCCAGCACCAGGGACAGGGGGTACGAGCAGTACTTC
15,TRBJ1-1,TRBV2,.,once,CASSVRGTVNTEAFF,TGTGCCAGCAGTGTTCGGGGGACGGTGAACACTGAAGCTTTCTTT
13,TRBJ2-1,TRBV11-2,.,.,CASSTERNNEQFF,TGTGCCAGCAGCACGGAGAGGAACAATGAGCAGTTCTTC
15,TRBJ2-2,TRBV6-1,TRBD2,.,CASDRKAGGPGELFF,TGTGCCAGCGACAGGAAAGCGGGAGGCCCCGGGGAGCTGTTTTTT
17,TRBJ2-2,TRBV4-3,TRBD2,.,CASSQGSGSLDTGELFF,TGCGCCAGCAGCCAAGGAAGCGGGAGTTTGGACACCGGGGAGCTGTTTTTT
13,TRBJ1-1,TRBV5-1,.,.,CASSFEGNTEAFF,TGCGCCAGCAGCTTTGAAGGAAACACTGAAGCTTTCTTT
17,TRBJ2-6,TRBV18,.,.,CASSPRTGDSGANVLTF,TGTGCCAGCTCACCAAGGACCGGGGACTCTGGGGCCAACGTCCTGACTTTC
12,TRBJ2-5,TRBV5-1,.,.,CASSSHKETQYF,TGCGCCAGCAGCTCTCATAAAGAGACCCAGTACTTC
14,TRBJ2-1,TRBV7-2,.,.,CASSKMDHYNEQFF,TGTGCCAGCAGCAAAATGGACCATTACAATGAGCAGTTCTTC
16,TRBJ1-2,TRBV10-3,TRBD1,few,CAISVGTGRGGYGYTF,TGTGCCATCAGTGTAGGGACAGGGCGCGGTGGCTATGGCTACACCTTC
14,TRBJ2-7,TRBV25-1,.,few,CASSSYQGTYEQYF,TGTGCCAGCAGTTCCTACCAGGGGACCTACGAGCAGTACTTC
16,TRBJ2-3,TRBV7-8,.,once,CASSLKLSRSTDTQYF,TGTGCCAGCAGCTTAAAGTTATCCAGAAGCACAGATACGCAGTATTTT
16,TRBJ1-3,TRBV14,.,.,CASSHLGRAYGNTIYF,TGTGCCAGCAGCCACCTTGGGAGGGCGTATGGAAACACCATATATTTT
15,TRBJ1-4,TRBV6-1,TRBD1,.,CASRDRGVKNEKLFF,TGTGCCAGCCGGGACAGGGGCGTAAAGAATGAAAAACTGTTTTTT
15,TRBJ2-1,TRBV6-5,TRBD2,.,CASTKPGTSSDEQFF,TGTGCCAGCACTAAGCCAGGGACTAGCTCTGATGAGCAGTTCTTC
16,TRBJ2-3,TRBV11-1,TRBD2,few,CASSLALAGRTDTQYF,TGTGCCAGCAGCTTAGCCCTAGCGGGACGCACAGATACGCAGTATTTT
12,TRBJ1-2,TRBV14,.,.,CASSPPNYGYTF,TGTGCCAGCAGCCCCCCTAACTATGGCTACACCTTC
15,TRBJ2-1,TRBV9,TRBD2,.,CASSVRGGGYNEQFF,TGTGCCAGCAGCGTAAGAGGCGGGGGATACAATGAGCAGTTCTTC
15,TRBJ2-2,TRBV4-3,.,.,CASSQVQGTTGELFF,TGCGCCAGCAGCCAAGTACAGGGAACCACCGGGGAGCTGTTTTTT
16,TRBJ2-1,TRBV10-3,.,.,CAISATDRWGSNEQFF,TGTGCCATCAGTGCTACCGACAGGTGGGGTAGCAATGAGCAGTTCTTC
13,TRBJ2-5,TRBV7-7,.,once,CASSLVGGETQYF,TGTGCCAGCAGCTTAGTAGGCGGAGAGACCCAGTACTTC
14,TRBJ2-7,TRBV11-1,.,.,CASSVTGRAYEQYF,TGTGCCAGCAGCGTCACGGGACGGGCATACGAGCAGTACTTC
15,TRBJ2-7,TRBV6-5,TRBD2,once,CASSYRAGPPYEQYF,TGTGCCAGCAGTTACCGAGCGGGGCCGCCTTACGAGCAGTACTTC
17,TRBJ1-1,TRBV14,TRBD1,.,CASSLNRDRSVGTEAFF,TGTGCCAGCAGCCTCAACCGGGACAGGTCCGTCGGCACTGAAGCTTTCTTT
16,TRBJ2-3,TRBV4-2,.,.,CASSQKSGANTDTQYF,TGTGCCAGCAGCCAAAAATCGGGGGCAAACACAGATACGCAGTATTTT
15,TRBJ2-2,TRBV5-1,TRBD1,.,CASSFGQGDTGELFF,TGCGCCAGCAGCTTTGGACAGGGGGACACCGGGGAGCTGTTTTTT
16,TRBJ2-2,TRBV19,TRBD1,.,CASNSLRDRATGELFF,TGTGCCAGTAACTCCCTCCGGGACAGGGCCACCGGGGAGCTGTTTTTT
12,TRBJ1-2,TRBV28,.,.,CASSLGGHGYTF,TGTGCCAGCAGTTTAGGTGGGCATGGCTACACCTTC
13,TRBJ2-1,TRBV6-1,.,.,CASPRDTYNEQFF,TGTGCCAGCCCAAGGGATACCTACAATGAGCAGTTCTTC
13,TRBJ2-1,TRBV6-1,.,.,CASRKLGHNEQFF,TGTGCCAGCAGGAAACTGGGGCACAATGAGCAGTTCTTC
12,TRBJ2-1,TRBV30,.,.,CAWSVRGNEQFF,TGTGCCTGGAGTGTACGTGGGAATGAGCAGTTCTTC
15,TRBJ2-7,TRBV27,.,.,CASSPATLSSYEQYF,TGTGCCAGCAGTCCCGCGACCCTGAGCTCCTACGAGCAGTACTTC
18,TRBJ1-2,TRBV27,.,.,CASSWGGLPGRVGYGYTF,TGTGCCAGCAGTTGGGGGGGACTTCCTGGGCGGGTAGGCTATGGCTACACCTTC
15,TRBJ1-6,TRBV4-3,.,many,CASSQFQDTNSPLHF,TGCGCCAGCAGCCAATTCCAAGATACCAATTCACCCCTCCACTTT
13,TRBJ1-1,TRBV2,.,.,CASRFFGDSKAFF,TGTGCCAGCAGATTCTTCGGAGACAGCAAAGCTTTCTTT
14,TRBJ1-3,TRBV10-1,.,.,CASSEGSSGNTIYF,TGCGCCAGCAGTGAGGGGAGCTCTGGAAACACCATATATTTT